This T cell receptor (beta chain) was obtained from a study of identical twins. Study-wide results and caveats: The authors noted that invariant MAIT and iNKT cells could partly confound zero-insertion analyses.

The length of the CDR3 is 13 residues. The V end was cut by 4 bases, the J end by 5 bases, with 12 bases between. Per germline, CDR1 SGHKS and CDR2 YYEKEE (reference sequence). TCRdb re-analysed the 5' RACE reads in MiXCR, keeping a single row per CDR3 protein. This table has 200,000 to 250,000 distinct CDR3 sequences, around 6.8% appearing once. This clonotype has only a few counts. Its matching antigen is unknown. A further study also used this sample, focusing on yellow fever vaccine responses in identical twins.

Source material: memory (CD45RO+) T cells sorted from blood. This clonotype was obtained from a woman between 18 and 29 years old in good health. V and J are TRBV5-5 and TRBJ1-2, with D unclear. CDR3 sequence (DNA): TGTGCCAGCAGCAAAGACTTAGATTATGGCTACACCTTC. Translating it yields CASSKDLDYGYTF.